This TCR beta chain was obtained from a study of blood T cell repertoires in COVID-19. Across the whole study: In each case, the material was cDNA or gDNA derived from T cells, B-cell-depleted T cells, or PBMCs.

The cohort comprised adults aged roughly 18 to 95 years residing in about two dozen US areas. Per the original methods: Estimated nucleated cell counts came from reference gene primer amplification. This table comes from immunoSEQ multiplex PCR, and its TCRdb copy is limited to in-frame clones, with some not included. Clone size and V and J calls were adopted from that table, with D and trimming inferred from the DNA. The sample records about 500,000 clones, about 90% being singletons. The CDR3 is made up of 15 amino acids. Per the germline V gene, CDR1 is SEHNR and CDR2 is FQNEAQ (reference sequence). With V trimmed by 4 bases and J by 8 bases, 9 bases remained unmatched.

The sequenced sample consisted of PBMCs or T cells enriched from blood (not recorded which). This TCR was sampled from a woman aged 18-29 years who had recovered from COVID-19. This chain links TRBV7-9 with TRBJ1-2; 11 nucleotides line up with TRBD1. The chain's CDR3 is CASSYPGQGVKGYTF. The CDR3 DNA reads as TGTGCCAGCAGCTATCCGGGACAGGGGGTGAAGGGCTACACCTTC.